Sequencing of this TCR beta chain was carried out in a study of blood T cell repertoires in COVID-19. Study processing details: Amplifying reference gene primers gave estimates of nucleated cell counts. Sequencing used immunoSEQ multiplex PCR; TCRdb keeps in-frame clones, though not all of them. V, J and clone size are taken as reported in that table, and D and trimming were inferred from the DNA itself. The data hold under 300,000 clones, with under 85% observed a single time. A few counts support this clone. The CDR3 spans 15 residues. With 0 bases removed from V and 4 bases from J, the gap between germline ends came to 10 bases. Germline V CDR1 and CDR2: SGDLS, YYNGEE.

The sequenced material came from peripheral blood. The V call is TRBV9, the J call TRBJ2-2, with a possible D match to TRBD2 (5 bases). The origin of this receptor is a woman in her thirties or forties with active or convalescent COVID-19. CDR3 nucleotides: TGTGCCAGCAGCGTAGCTGGAGGAGCCACCGGGGAGCTGTTTTTT. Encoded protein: CASSVAGGATGELFF.